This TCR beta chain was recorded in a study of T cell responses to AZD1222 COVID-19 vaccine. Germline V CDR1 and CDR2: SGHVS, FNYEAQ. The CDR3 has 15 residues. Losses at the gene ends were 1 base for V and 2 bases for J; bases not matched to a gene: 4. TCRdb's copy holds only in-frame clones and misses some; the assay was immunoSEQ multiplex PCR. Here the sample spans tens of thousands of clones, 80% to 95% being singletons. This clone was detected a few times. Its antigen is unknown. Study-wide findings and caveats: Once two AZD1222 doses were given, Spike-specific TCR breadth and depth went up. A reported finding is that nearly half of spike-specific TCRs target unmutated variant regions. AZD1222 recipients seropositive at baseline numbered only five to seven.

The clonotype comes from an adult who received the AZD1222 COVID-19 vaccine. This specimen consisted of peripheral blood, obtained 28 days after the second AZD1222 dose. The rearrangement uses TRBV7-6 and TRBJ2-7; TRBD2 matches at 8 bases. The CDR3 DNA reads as TGTGCCAGCAGCTTAGGGGGACTAGGGCCCTACGAGCAGTACTTC. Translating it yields CASSLGGLGPYEQYF.